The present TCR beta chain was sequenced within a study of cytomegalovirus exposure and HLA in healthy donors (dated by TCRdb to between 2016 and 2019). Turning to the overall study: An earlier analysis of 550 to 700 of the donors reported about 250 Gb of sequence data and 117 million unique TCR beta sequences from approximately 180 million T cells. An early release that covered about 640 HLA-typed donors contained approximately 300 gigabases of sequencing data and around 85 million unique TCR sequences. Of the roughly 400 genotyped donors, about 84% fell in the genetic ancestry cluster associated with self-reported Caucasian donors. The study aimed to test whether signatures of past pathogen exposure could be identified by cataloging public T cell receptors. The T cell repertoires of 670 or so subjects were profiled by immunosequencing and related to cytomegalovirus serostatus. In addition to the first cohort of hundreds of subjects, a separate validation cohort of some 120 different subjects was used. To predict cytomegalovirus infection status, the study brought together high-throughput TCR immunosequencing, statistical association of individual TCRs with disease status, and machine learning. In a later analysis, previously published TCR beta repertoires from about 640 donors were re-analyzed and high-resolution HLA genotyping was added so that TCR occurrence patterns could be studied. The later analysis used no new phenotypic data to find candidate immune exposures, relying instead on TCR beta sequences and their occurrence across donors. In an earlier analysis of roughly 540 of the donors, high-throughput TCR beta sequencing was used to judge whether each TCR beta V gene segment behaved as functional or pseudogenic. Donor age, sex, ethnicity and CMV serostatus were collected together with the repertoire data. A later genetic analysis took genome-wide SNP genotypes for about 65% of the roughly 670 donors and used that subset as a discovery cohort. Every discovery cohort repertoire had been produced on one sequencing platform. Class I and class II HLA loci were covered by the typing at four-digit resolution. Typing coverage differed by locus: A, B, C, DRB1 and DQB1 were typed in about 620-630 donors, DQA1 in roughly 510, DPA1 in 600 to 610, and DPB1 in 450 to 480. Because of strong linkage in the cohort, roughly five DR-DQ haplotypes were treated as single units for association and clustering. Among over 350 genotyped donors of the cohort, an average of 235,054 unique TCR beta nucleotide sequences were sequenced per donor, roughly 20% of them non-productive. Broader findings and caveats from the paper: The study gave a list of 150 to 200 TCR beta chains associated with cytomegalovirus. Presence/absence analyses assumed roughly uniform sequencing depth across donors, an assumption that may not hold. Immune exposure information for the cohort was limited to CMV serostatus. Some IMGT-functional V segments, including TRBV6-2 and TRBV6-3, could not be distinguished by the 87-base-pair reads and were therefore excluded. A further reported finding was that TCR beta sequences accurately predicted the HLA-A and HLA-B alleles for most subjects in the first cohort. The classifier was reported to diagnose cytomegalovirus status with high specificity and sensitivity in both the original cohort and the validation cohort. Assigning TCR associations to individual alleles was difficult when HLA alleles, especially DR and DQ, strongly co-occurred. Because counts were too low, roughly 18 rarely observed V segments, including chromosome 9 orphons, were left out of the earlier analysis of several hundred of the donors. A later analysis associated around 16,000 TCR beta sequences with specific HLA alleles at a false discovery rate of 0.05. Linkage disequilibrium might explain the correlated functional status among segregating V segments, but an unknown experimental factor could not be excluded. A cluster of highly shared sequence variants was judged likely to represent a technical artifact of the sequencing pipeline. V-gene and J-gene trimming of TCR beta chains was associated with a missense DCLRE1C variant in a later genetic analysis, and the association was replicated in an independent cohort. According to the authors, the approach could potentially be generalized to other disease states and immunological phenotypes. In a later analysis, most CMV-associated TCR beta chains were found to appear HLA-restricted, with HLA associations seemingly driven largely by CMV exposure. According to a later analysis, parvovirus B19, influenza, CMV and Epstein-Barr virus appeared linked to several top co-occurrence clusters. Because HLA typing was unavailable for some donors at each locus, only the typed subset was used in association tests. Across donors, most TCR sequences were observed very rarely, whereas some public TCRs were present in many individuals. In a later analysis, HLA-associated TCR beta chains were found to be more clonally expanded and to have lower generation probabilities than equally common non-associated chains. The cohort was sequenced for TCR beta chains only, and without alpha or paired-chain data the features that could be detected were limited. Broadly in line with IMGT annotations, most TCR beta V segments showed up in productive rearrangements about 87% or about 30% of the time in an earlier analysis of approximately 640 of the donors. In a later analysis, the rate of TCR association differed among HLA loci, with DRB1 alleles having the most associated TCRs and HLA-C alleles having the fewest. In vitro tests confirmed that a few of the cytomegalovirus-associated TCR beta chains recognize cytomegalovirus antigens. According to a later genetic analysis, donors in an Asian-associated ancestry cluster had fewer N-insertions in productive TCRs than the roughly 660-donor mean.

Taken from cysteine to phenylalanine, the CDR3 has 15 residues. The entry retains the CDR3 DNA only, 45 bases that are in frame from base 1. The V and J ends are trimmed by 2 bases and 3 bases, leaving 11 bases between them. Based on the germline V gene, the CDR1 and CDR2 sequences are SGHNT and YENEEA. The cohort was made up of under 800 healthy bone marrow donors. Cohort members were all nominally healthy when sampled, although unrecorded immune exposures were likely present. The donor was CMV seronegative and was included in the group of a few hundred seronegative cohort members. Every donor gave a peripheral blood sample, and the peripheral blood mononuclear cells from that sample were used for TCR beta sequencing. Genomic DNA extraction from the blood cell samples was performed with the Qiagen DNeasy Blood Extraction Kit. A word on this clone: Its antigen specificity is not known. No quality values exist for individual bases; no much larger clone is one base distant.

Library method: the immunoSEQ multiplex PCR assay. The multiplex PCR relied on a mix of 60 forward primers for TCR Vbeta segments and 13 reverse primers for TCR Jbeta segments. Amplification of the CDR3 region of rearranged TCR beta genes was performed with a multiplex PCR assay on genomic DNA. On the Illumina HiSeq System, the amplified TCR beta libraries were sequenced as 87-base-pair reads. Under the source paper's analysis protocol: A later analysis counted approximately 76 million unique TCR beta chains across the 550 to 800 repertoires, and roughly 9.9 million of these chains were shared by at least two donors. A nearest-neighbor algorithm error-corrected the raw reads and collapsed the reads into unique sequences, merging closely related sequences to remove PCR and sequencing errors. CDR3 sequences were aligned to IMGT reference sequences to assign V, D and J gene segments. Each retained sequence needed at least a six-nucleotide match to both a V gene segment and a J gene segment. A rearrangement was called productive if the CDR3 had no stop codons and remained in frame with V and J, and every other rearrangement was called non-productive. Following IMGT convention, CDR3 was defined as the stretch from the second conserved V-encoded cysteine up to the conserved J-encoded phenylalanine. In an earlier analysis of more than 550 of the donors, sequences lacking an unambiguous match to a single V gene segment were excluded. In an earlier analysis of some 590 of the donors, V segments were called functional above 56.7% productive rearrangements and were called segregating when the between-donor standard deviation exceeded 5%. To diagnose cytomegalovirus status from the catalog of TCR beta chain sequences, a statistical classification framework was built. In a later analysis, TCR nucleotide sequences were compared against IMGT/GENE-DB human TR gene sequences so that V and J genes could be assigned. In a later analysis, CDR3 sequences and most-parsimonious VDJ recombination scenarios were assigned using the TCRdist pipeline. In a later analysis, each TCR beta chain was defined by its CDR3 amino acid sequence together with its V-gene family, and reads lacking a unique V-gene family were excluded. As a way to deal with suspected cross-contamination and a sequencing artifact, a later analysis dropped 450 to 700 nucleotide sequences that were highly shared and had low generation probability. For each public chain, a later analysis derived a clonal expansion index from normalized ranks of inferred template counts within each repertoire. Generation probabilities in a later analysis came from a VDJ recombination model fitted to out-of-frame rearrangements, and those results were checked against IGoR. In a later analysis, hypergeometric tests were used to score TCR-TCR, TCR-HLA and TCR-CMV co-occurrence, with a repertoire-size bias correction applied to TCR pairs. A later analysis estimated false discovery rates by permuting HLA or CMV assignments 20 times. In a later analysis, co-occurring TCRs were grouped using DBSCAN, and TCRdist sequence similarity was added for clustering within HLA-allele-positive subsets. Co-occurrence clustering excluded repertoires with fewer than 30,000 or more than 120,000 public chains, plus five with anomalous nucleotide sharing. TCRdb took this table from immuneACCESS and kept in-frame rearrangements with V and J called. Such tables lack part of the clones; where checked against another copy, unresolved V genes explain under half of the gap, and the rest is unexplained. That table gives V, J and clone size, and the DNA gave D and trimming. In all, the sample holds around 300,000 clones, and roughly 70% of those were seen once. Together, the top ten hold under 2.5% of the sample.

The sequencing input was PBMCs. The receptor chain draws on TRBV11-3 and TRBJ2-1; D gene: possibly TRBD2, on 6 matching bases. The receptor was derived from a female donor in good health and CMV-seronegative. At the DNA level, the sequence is TGTGCCAGCAGCTTACTTAGCGGCAGCTACAATGAGCAGTTCTTC. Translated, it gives CASSLLSGSYNEQFF.